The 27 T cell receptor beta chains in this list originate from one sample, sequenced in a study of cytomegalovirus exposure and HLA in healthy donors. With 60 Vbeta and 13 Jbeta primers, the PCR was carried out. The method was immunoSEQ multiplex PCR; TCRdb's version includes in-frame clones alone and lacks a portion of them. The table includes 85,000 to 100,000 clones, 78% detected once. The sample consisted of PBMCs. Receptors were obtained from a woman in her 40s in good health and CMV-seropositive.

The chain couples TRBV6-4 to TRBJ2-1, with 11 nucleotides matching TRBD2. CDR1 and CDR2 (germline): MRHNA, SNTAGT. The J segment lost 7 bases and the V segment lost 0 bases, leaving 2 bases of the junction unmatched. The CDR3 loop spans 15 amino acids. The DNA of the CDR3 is TGTGCCAGCAGTGACTCAACTAGCGGGAGTAATGAGCAGTTCTTC. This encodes CASSDSTSGSNEQFF.

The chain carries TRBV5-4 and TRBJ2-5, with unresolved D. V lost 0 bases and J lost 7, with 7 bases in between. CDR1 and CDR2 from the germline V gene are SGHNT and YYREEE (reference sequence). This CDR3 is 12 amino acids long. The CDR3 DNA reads TGTGCCAGCAGCTTGGTTTCCGGGACCCAGTACTTC. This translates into CASSLVSGTQYF.

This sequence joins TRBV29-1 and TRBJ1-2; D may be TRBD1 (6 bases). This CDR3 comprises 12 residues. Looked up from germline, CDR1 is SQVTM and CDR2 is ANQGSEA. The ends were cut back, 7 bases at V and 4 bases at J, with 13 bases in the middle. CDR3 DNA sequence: TGCAGCGCCCGTGGGGGCTTCTATGGCTACACCTTC. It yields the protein CSARGGFYGYTF.

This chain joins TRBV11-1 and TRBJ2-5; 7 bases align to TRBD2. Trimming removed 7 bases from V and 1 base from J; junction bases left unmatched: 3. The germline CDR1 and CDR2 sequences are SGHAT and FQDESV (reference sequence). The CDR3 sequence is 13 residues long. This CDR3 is CASMGGPQETQYF. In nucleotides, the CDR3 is TGTGCCAGCATGGGAGGGCCCCAAGAGACCCAGTACTTC.

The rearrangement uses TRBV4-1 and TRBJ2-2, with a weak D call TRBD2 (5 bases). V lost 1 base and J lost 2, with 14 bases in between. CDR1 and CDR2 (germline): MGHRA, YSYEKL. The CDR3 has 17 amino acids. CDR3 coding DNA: TGCGCCAGCAGCCAAGTCCGGGCGGGCCTTAACACCGGGGAGCTGTTTTTT. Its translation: CASSQVRAGLNTGELFF.

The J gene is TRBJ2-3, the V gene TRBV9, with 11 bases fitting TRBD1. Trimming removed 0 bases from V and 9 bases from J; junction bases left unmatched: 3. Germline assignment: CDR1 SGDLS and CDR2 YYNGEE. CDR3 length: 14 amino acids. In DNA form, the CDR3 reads TGTGCCAGCAGCGTAGTGGGACAGGGGGAAACGCAGTATTTT. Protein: CASSVVGQGETQYF.

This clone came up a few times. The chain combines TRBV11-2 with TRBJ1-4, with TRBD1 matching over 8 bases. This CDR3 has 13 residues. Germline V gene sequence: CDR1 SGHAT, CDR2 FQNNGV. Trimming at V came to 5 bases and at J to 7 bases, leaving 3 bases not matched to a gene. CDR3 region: CASSRGTGEKLFF. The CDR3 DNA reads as TGTGCCAGCAGCCGAGGGACAGGTGAAAAACTGTTTTTT.

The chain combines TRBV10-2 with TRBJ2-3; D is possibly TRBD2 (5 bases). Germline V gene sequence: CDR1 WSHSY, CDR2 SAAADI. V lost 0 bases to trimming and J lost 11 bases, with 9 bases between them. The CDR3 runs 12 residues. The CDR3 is CASSESGVGQYF. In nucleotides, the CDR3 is TGCGCCAGCAGTGAGTCGGGAGTAGGGCAGTATTTT.

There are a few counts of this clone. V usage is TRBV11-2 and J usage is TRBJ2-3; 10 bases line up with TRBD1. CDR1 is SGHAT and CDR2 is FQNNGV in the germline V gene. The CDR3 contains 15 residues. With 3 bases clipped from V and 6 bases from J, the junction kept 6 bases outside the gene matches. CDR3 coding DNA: TGTGCCAGCAGCTTCCGGGACAGGGGTTCGGATACGCAGTATTTT. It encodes CASSFRDRGSDTQYF. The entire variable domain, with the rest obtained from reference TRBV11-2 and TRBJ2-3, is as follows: EAGVAQSPRYKIIEKRQSVAFWCNPISGHATLYWYQQILGQGPKLLIQFQNNGVVDDSQLPKDRFSAERLKGVDSTLKIQPAKLEDSAVYLCASSFRDRGSDTQYFGPGTRLTVL.

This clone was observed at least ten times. This CDR3 reads CASSLEGSGSFSEQYF. CDR3 bases: TGCGCCAGCAGCTTGGAGGGTAGCGGGAGCTTCAGCGAGCAGTACTTC. The chain has TRBV5-1 and TRBJ2-7; 9 bases fit TRBD2. CDR3 length equals 16 residues. V shed 0 bases, J shed 6 bases, and the junction held 10 bases outside the gene matches. Germline V CDR1 and CDR2: SGHRS, YFSETQ.

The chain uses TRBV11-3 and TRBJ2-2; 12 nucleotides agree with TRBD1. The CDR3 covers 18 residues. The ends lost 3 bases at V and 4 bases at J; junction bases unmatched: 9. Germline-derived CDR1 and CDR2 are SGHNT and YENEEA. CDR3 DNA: TGTGCCAGCAGCTTCTCACGGGACAGGGGGCCGGGCACCGGGGAGCTGTTTTTT. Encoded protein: CASSFSRDRGPGTGELFF. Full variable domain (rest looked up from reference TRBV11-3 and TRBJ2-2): EAGVVQSPRYKIIEKKQPVAFWCNPISGHNTLYWYLQNLGQGPELLIRYENEEAVDDSQLPKDRFSAERLKGVDSTLKIQPAELGDSAVYLCASSFSRDRGPGTGELFFGEGSRLTVL.

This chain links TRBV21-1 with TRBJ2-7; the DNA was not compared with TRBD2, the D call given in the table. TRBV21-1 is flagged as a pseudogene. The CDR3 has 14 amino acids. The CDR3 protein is CAIKGLAGRYEQYF. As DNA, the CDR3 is TGTGCCATTAAAGGACTAGCGGGTCGCTACGAGCAGTACTTC.

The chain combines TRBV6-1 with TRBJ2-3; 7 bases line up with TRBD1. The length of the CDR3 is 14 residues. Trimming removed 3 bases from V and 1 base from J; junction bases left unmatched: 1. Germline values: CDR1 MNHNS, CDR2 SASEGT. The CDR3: CASSERGRTDTQYF. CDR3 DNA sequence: TGTGCCAGCAGTGAGAGGGGGCGCACAGATACGCAGTATTTT.

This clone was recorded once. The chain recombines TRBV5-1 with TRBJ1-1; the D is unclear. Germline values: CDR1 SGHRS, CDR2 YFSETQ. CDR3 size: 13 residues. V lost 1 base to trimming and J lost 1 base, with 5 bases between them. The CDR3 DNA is TGCGCCAGCAGCTTGCAGGAGAACACTGAAGCTTTCTTT. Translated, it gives CASSLQENTEAFF.

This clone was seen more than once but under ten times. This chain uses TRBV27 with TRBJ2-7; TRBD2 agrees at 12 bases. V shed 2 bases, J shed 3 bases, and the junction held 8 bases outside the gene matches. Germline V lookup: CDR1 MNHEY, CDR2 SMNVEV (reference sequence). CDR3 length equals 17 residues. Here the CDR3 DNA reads TGTGCCAGCAGTTTACGTCTAGCGGGAGGGCTCCACTACGAGCAGTACTTC. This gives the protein CASSLRLAGGLHYEQYF.

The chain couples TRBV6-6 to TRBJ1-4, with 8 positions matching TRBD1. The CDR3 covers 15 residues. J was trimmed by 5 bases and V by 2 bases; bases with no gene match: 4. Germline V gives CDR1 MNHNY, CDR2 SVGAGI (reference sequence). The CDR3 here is CASSYGTGWNEKLFF. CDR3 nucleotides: TGTGCCAGCAGTTACGGGACAGGTTGGAATGAAAAACTGTTTTTT.

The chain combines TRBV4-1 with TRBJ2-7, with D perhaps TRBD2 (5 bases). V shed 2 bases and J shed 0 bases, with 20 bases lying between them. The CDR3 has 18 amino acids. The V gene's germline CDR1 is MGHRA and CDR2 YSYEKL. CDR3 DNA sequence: TGCGCCAGCAGCCAATTTCCTCGACCCCCCGGGGACTCCTACGAGCAGTACTTC. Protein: CASSQFPRPPGDSYEQYF.

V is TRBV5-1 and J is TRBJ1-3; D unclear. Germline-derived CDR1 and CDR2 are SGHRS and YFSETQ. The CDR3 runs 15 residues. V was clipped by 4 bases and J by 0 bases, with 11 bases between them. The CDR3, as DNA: TGCGCCAGCAGCCCTTCTCGTATCTCTGGAAACACCATATATTTT. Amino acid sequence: CASSPSRISGNTIYF. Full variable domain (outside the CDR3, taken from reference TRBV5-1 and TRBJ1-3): KAGVTQTPRYLIKTRGQQVTLSCSPISGHRSVSWYQQTPGQGLQFLFEYFSETQRNKGNFPGRFSGRQFSNSRSEMNVSTLELGDSALYLCASSPSRISGNTIYFGEGSWLTVV.

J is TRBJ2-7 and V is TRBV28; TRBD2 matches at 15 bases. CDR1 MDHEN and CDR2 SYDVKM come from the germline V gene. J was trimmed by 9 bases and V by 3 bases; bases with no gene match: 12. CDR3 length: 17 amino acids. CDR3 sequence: CASSFSGLAGGGPGQYF. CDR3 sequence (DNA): TGTGCCAGCAGTTTCTCCGGACTAGCGGGAGGGGGTCCGGGGCAGTACTTC.

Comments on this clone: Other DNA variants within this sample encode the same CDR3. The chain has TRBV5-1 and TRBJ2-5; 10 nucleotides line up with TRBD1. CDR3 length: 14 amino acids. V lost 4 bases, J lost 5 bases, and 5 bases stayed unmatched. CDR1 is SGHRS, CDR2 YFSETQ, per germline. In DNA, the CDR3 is TGCGCCAGCAGCCTCCGGGACAGGGGTGAGACCCAGTACTTC. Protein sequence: CASSLRDRGETQYF.

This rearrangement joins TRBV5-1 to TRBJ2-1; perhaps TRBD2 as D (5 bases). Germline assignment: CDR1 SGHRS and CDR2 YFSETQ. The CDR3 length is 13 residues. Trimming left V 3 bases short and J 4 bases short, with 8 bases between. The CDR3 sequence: CASSSRGYNEQFF. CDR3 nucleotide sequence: TGCGCCAGCAGCTCCCGCGGGTACAATGAGCAGTTCTTC.

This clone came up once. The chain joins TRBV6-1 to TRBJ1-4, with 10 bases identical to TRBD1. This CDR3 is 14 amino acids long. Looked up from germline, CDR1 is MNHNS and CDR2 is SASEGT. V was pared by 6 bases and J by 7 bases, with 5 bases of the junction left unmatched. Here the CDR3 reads CASRPTGGVEKLFF. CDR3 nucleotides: TGTGCCAGCAGGCCGACAGGGGGCGTTGAAAAACTGTTTTTT.

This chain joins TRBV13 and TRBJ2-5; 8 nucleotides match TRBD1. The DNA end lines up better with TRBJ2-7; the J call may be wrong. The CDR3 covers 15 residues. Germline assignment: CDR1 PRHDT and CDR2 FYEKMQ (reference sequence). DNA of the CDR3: TGTGCCAGCAGCTTAGGGGACAGGGAACCCTACGAGCAGTACTTC. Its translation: CASSLGDREPYEQYF.

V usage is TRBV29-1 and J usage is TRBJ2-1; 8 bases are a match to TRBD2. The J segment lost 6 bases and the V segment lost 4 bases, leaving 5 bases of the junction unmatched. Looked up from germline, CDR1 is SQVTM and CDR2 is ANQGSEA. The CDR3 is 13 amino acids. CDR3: CSVAGTRGNEQFF. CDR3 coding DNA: TGCAGCGTTGCCGGGACTAGAGGCAATGAGCAGTTCTTC.

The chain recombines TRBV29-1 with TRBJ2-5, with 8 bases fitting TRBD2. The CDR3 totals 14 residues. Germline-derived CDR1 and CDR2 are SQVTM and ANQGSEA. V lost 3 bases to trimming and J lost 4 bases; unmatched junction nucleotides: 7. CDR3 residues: CSVDLAGGGETQYF. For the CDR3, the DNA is TGCAGCGTTGATCTCGCGGGAGGAGGAGAGACCCAGTACTTC.

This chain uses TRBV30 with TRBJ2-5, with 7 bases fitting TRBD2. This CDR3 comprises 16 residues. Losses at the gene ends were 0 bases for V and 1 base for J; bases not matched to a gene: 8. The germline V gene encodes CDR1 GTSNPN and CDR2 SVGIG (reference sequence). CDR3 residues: CAWSVGPSGFQETQYF. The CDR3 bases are TGTGCCTGGAGTGTAGGTCCTAGCGGTTTCCAAGAGACCCAGTACTTC.

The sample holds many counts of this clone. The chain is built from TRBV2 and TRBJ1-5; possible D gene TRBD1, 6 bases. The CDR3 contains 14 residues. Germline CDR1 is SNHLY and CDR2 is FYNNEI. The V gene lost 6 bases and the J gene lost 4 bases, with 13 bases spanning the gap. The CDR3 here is CASRWSGTNQPQHF. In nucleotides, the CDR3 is TGTGCCAGCAGATGGTCGGGGACAAATCAGCCCCAGCATTTT.